Listed here are 30 T cell receptor beta chains from one sample, sequenced in a study of blood T cells in healthy people across ages. With a J-beta primer mix and a sample-barcoded 5' primer, a second PCR ran about 7 to 12 cycles. One entry per CDR3 protein, called by TCRdb with MiXCR from the 5' RACE reads. The repertoire holds hundreds of thousands of distinct CDR3 sequences, with around 50% as singletons. Sequenced input: blood. These receptors were taken from a woman over 75 in good health.

The chain employs TRBV2 and TRBJ1-2, with 9 bases identical to TRBD1. Per germline, CDR1 SNHLY and CDR2 FYNNEI. This CDR3 comprises 15 residues. V was pared by 2 bases and J by 6 bases, with 7 bases of the junction left unmatched. The CDR3 sequence: CASSEQPGQGDGYTF. CDR3 DNA sequence: TGTGCCAGCAGTGAACAACCGGGACAGGGTGATGGCTACACCTTC.

About this clonotype itself: One base away lies a much larger clone, so this may be a sequencing read error. The V and J genes are TRBV10-3 and TRBJ2-7; 7 nucleotides match TRBD2. Germline V CDR1 and CDR2: ENHRY, SYGVKD. The CDR3 is made up of 12 amino acids. Trimming cost V 8 bases and J 8 bases; bases outside gene matches: 9. Here the CDR3 reads CAIARGVDKQYF. The CDR3 coding sequence is TGTGCCATCGCCCGGGGGGTTGACAAGCAGTACTTC.

This clonotype was counted many times. The CDR3 region is CASSLLGTSTSTDTQYF. DNA for the CDR3: TGTGCCAGCAGTTTATTAGGGACGTCAACTAGCACAGATACGCAGTATTTT. The genes are TRBV28 and TRBJ2-3; either TRBD1 or TRBD2 may supply D (5 bases each). The V end lost 1 base, the J end lost 0 bases, and 14 bases lay between the germline ends. CDR1 is MDHEN, CDR2 SYDVKM, per germline. This CDR3 is built from 17 residues.

This clonotype occurred a few times. The gene calls are TRBV5-1 and TRBJ2-5; 9 nucleotides match TRBD1. Trimming at V came to 5 bases and at J to 11 bases, leaving 13 bases not matched to a gene. The CDR3 is made up of 14 amino acids. Germline CDR1 is SGHRS and CDR2 is YFSETQ. CDR3 DNA sequence: TGCGCCAGCAGTAAGGACAGGGGTAGCAATGAGCAGTACTTC. Translated, it gives CASSKDRGSNEQYF. The variable domain in full, completed from reference TRBV5-1 and TRBJ2-5, reads KAGVTQTPRYLIKTRGQQVTLSCSPISGHRSVSWYQQTPGQGLQFLFEYFSETQRNKGNFPGRFSGRQFSNSRSEMNVSTLELGDSALYLCASSKDRGSNEQYFGPGTRLLVL.

V is TRBV12-3 or TRBV12-4 and J is TRBJ1-5; TRBD1 matches 9 bases. Trimming cost V 3 bases and J 2 bases; bases outside gene matches: 5. This CDR3 spans 16 amino acids. The CDR3 nucleotides read TGTGCCAGCAGTTTGGGACAGGGTATTGGCAATCAGCCCCAGCATTTT. This translates into CASSLGQGIGNQPQHF.

Details on this clonotype: A much larger clone differs from this one at a single base, so this may be a read error. The chain recombines TRBV3-1 with TRBJ2-5; tentative D call: TRBD1 (6 bases). Germline CDR1 and CDR2: LGHDT and YNNKEL (reference sequence). Trimming cost V 9 bases and J 5 bases, with 19 bases left between them. The CDR3 covers 14 residues. The CDR3 is CASSSRGGVETQYF. The CDR3 DNA is TGTGCCAGTTCGTCCCGAGGGGGAGTTGAGACCCAGTACTTC.

Many counts were recorded for this clonotype. The chain joins TRBV5-1 to TRBJ2-7; 7 nucleotides match TRBD1. Germline CDR1 is SGHRS and CDR2 is YFSETQ. Trimming cost V 5 bases and J 0 bases; bases outside gene matches: 8. CDR3 size: 15 residues. The CDR3 spells CASSRGQASSYEQYF. CDR3 in DNA: TGCGCCAGCAGTCGAGGACAGGCCTCCTCCTACGAGCAGTACTTC.

In this sample, this clonotype turned up many times. The CDR3: CSPPGSGNTDTQYF. The CDR3, as DNA: TGCAGTCCACCCGGGAGTGGGAACACAGATACGCAGTATTTT. This chain connects TRBV20-1 to TRBJ2-3; D might be TRBD2 (6 bases). Trimming pared 8 bases from V and 2 bases from J, leaving 17 bases between. Germline CDR1 is DFQATT and CDR2 is SNEGSKA (reference sequence). This CDR3 is built from 14 residues.

Turning to this clonotype: This may stem from a read error, because a much larger clone lies one nucleotide away. This chain connects TRBV15 to TRBJ2-1; D unclear. In germline, CDR1 is LNHNV, CDR2 YYDKDF (reference sequence). The CDR3 has 18 residues. The CDR3 loop is CAASRDSLHPSSYNEQFF. CDR3 coding DNA: TGTGCCGCCAGCAGAGATTCCCTTCACCCGAGCTCCTACAATGAGCAGTTCTTC.

The gene calls are TRBV18 and TRBJ2-1; D is perhaps TRBD2 (7 bases). Germline CDR1 reads KGHSH; CDR2 reads LQKENI. V gave up 2 bases and J gave up 2 bases, with 13 bases separating them. This CDR3 spans 16 amino acids. The CDR3 here is CASSPTWEGAYNEQFF. Written as DNA, the CDR3 is TGTGCCAGCTCACCAACGTGGGAGGGGGCCTACAATGAGCAGTTCTTC. Variable domain in full (rest from reference TRBV18 and TRBJ2-1): NAGVMQNPRHLVRRRGQEARLRCSPMKGHSHVYWYRQLPEEGLKFMVYLQKENIIDESGMPKERFSAEFPKEGPSILRIQQVVRGDSAAYFCASSPTWEGAYNEQFFGPGTRLTVL.

For the CDR3, the DNA is TGTGCCAGCAGCTTGAAAACAGGTCCTGGGGCCAACGTCCTGACTTTC. It specifies CASSLKTGPGANVLTF. The J gene is TRBJ2-6, the V gene TRBV7-8, with D possibly being TRBD1 (5 bases). Trimming left V 3 bases short and J 2 bases short, with 11 bases between. This CDR3 is built from 16 residues. Germline CDR1 reads SGHVS; CDR2 reads FQNEAQ.

This clonotype has at least ten counts. The chain joins TRBV6-1 to TRBJ2-6; D uncertain. Germline V gene data show CDR1 as MNHNS and CDR2 as SASEGT. Trimming shortened V by 4 bases and J by 0 bases, and 7 bases separated the two germline ends. The CDR3 consists of 15 residues. As DNA, the CDR3 is TGTGCCAGCAGTGCACACGGCTCTGGGGCCAACGTCCTGACTTTC. Translating it yields CASSAHGSGANVLTF.

A note on this clonotype: This could be a read error, since a much larger clone is one nucleotide away. The chain has TRBV20-1 and TRBJ2-7; 9 bases line up with TRBD2. The V segment lost 6 bases and the J segment 4 bases; nucleotides outside the gene matches: 10. Germline V gene data show CDR1 as DFQATT and CDR2 as SNEGSKA (reference sequence). This CDR3 region has 14 residues. DNA for the CDR3: TGCAGTGCCCCGCCGAGACTAGCGGCTTACGAGCAGTACTTC. It translates to CSAPPRLAAYEQYF.

J is TRBJ2-5 and V is TRBV28, with TRBD2 as a possible D gene (5 bases). Germline V lookup: CDR1 MDHEN, CDR2 SYDVKM. V was pared by 3 bases and J by 2 bases, with 13 bases between. The CDR3 is made up of 15 amino acids. In DNA, the CDR3 is TGTGCCAGCAGTTTCCCGGACTCCGCACAAGAGACCCAGTACTTC. This gives the protein CASSFPDSAQETQYF.

Ten or more counts support this clonotype. The chain has TRBV2 and TRBJ2-1; possible D gene TRBD2, 5 bases. This CDR3 region has 11 residues. From germline, CDR1 is SNHLY and CDR2 FYNNEI. V was cut by 10 bases and J by 3 bases, with 7 bases left in between. CDR3: CATGFYNEQFF. CDR3 DNA: TGTGCCACGGGGTTCTACAATGAGCAGTTCTTC. The full variable domain, completed using reference TRBV2 and TRBJ2-1, is EPEVTQTPSHQVTQMGQEVILRCVPISNHLYFYWYRQILGQKVEFLVSFYNNEISEKSEIFDDQFSVERPDGSNFTLKIRSTKLEDSAMYFCATGFYNEQFFGPGTRLTVL.

The sample holds many counts of this clonotype. The V gene is TRBV29-1, the J gene TRBJ1-2; D is uncertain. The CDR3 runs to 14 residues. Germline V lookup: CDR1 SQVTM, CDR2 ANQGSEA. V lost 1 base, J lost 2 bases, and 11 bases lay in between. DNA of the CDR3: TGCAGCGTTGAAGTTCCAGGACCCAACTATGGCTACACCTTC. Its protein product is CSVEVPGPNYGYTF.

The chain is built from TRBV9 and TRBJ2-3; no reliable D call. The CDR3 is 13 amino acids. The V gene's germline CDR1 is SGDLS and CDR2 YYNGEE. The ends were cut back, 4 bases at V and 6 bases at J, with 12 bases in the middle. The CDR3 sequence: CASSTLSEDTQYF. The CDR3 coding sequence is TGTGCCAGCAGCACCTTGTCGGAGGATACGCAGTATTTT.

The gene calls are TRBV28 and TRBJ2-1; D is perhaps TRBD2 (5 bases). This CDR3 contains 13 residues. CDR1 and CDR2 from the germline V gene are MDHEN and SYDVKM. V lost 5 bases, J lost 10 bases, and 15 bases lay in between. The CDR3 DNA reads TGTGCCAGCAGTCCCCCTCTAGCAACCGAGCAGTTCTTC. Residues: CASSPPLATEQFF.

This clonotype showed up many times. J is TRBJ2-7 and V is TRBV9; D is unclear. Trimming removed 4 bases from V and 1 base from J, with 15 bases in between. CDR1 is SGDLS, CDR2 YYNGEE, per germline. The CDR3 length is 15 residues. Here the CDR3 reads CASSPGRSGSYEQYF. The CDR3 DNA sequence: TGTGCCAGCAGCCCAGGCAGGTCAGGTTCCTACGAGCAGTACTTC. Full variable domain (outside the CDR3, taken from reference TRBV9 and TRBJ2-7): DSGVTQTPKHLITATGQRVTLRCSPRSGDLSVYWYQQSLDQGLQFLIQYYNGEERAKGNILERFSAQQFPDLHSELNLSSLELGDSALYFCASSPGRSGSYEQYFGPGTRLTVT.

The sample holds a few counts of this clonotype. The V gene is TRBV6-5, the J gene TRBJ2-1; D is unclear. Germline V gene data show CDR1 as MNHEY and CDR2 as SVGAGI. The V and J ends lost 5 bases and 8 bases respectively, with 10 bases between them. CDR3 length: 12 amino acids. The CDR3 loop reads CASSTPRHEQFF. The CDR3 region has the DNA TGTGCCAGCAGTACCCCTAGGCATGAGCAGTTCTTC.

This clonotype was seen at least ten times. The chain links TRBV3-1 to TRBJ2-1; either TRBD1 or TRBD2 may fit D (6 bases each). CDR1 and CDR2 from the germline V gene are LGHDT and YNNKEL (reference sequence). The V end was cut by 4 bases, the J end by 8 bases, with 21 bases between. The CDR3 has 16 residues. The CDR3 bases are TGTGCCAGCAGCCTCTTAGGGGGGCGGACCGACCATGAGCAGTTCTTC. Translating it yields CASSLLGGRTDHEQFF.

V gene TRBV18 combines with J gene TRBJ2-7; D ambiguous. Looked up from germline, CDR1 is KGHSH and CDR2 is LQKENI. Between the trimmed V and J ends, which lost 5 bases and 2 bases, there was a span of 10 bases. The CDR3 sequence is 13 residues long. CDR3 sequence: CASSAGPTYEQYF. In nucleotides, the CDR3 is TGTGCCAGCTCAGCCGGGCCCACCTACGAGCAGTACTTC.

CDR3 region: CASSGLVLRRDEQFF. In DNA form, the CDR3 reads TGTGCCAGCAGTGGACTAGTCCTACGTCGGGATGAGCAGTTCTTC. The chain uses TRBV27 and TRBJ2-1, with 7 nucleotides matching TRBD2. This CDR3 is 15 amino acids long. V gave up 5 bases and J gave up 8 bases; unmatched junction bases: 12. Per the germline V gene, CDR1 is MNHEY and CDR2 is SMNVEV (reference sequence).

This clonotype was recorded many times. The chain carries TRBV20-1 and TRBJ2-7; D gene uncertain. This CDR3 contains 11 residues. The germline gives CDR1 DFQATT, CDR2 SNEGSKA (reference sequence). CDR3 sequence reads: CSPRWFGEQYF. The CDR3 DNA is TGCAGCCCAAGGTGGTTTGGCGAGCAGTACTTC.

The sample holds one count of this clonotype. This chain uses TRBV4-1 with TRBJ1-2; no clear D. This CDR3 is 14 amino acids long. Germline CDR1 reads MGHRA; CDR2 reads YSYEKL. Trimming stripped 4 bases from V and 3 bases from J, with 12 bases between. CDR3 bases: TGCGCCAGCAGCCCGACCGCCCAGCACTATGGCTACACCTTC. This translates into CASSPTAQHYGYTF.

At least ten counts were recorded for this clonotype. V is TRBV9 and J is TRBJ2-6; D remains unclear. Trimming cost V 0 bases and J 2 bases, with 15 bases left between them. CDR3 length equals 18 residues. The V gene's germline CDR1 is SGDLS and CDR2 YYNGEE. CDR3 sequence (DNA): TGTGCCAGCAGCGTAGCTCCAACCTCCCGCACTGGGGCCAACGTCCTGACTTTC. Amino acid sequence: CASSVAPTSRTGANVLTF.

This clonotype was observed once. The genes are TRBV20-1 and TRBJ2-3; 12 nucleotides line up with TRBD2. The CDR3 is made up of 15 amino acids. J gave up 12 bases and V 0 bases, and 10 bases lay outside the gene matches. The germline CDR1 and CDR2 sequences are DFQATT and SNEGSKA (reference sequence). Written as DNA, the CDR3 is TGCAGTGCTAGAGACCGACTAGCGGGGGCCCACCCCCAGTATTTT. Translated, it gives CSARDRLAGAHPQYF.

The chain recombines TRBV3-1 with TRBJ2-1; TRBD2 aligns across 8 bases. The germline V gene has CDR1 LGHDT and CDR2 YNNKEL (reference sequence). There are 16 residues in the CDR3. The V and J ends lost 4 bases and 4 bases, in that order; junction bases with no gene match: 9. In DNA, the CDR3 is TGTGCCAGCAGCCTCCTAGGCGGGGGGCTTTACAATGAGCAGTTCTTC. This encodes CASSLLGGGLYNEQFF.

On this clonotype itself: The junction does not match germline at one end; this may be a read error. The J gene is TRBJ2-3, the V gene TRBV12-3 or TRBV12-4; 7 nucleotides match TRBD2. The CDR3 covers 12 residues. The chain's CDR3 is CTSSLAGTTKYF. CDR3 nucleotide sequence: TGTACCAGCAGTTTAGCTGGGACTACTAAGTATTTT.

The chain is built from TRBV11-2 and TRBJ2-7, with D uncertain. The CDR3 loop spans 13 amino acids. Germline CDR1 reads SGHAT; CDR2 reads FQNNGV. Trimming removed 7 bases from V and 2 bases from J, with 12 bases in between. DNA of the CDR3: TGTGCCAGCATCGTATTTCGGGCCTACGAGCAGTACTTC. Amino acids: CASIVFRAYEQYF.